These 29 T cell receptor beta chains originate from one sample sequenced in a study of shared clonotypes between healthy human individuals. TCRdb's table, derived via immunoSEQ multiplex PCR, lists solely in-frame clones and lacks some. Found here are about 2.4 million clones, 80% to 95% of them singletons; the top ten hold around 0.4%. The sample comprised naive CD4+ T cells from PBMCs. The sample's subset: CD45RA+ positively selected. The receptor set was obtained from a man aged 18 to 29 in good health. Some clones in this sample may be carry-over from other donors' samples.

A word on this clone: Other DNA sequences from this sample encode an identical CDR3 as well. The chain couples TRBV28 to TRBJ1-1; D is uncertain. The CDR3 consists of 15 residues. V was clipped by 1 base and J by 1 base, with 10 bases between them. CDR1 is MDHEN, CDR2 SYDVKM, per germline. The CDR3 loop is CASSLSGRGNTEAFF. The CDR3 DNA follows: TGTGCCAGCAGTTTATCAGGACGGGGGAACACTGAAGCTTTCTTT.

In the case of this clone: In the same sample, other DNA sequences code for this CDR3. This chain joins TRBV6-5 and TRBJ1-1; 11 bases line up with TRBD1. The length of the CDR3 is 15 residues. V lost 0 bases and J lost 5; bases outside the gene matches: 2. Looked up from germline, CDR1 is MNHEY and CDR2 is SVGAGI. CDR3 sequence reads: CASSYSGTGGTEAFF. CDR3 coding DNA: TGTGCCAGCAGTTACTCGGGGACAGGGGGGACTGAAGCTTTCTTT.

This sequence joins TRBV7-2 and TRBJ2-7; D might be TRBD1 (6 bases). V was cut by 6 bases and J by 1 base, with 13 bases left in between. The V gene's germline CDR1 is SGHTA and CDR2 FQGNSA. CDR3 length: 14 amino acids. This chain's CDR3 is CASRLQGISYEQYF. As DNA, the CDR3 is TGTGCCAGCAGGCTCCAGGGGATTTCCTACGAGCAGTACTTC.

CDR3: CASRFDEQYF. CDR3 sequence (DNA): TGTGCCAGCAGGTTCGACGAGCAGTACTTC. V gene TRBV6-1 combines with J gene TRBJ2-7, with unresolved D. Between the trimmed V and J ends, which lost 6 bases and 5 bases, there was a span of 5 bases. The germline gives CDR1 MNHNS, CDR2 SASEGT. The CDR3 spans 10 residues.

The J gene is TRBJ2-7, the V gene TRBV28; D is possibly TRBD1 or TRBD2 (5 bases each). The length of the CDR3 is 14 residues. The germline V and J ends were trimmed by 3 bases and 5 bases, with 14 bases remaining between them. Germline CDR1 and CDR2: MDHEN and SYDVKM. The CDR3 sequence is CASSLVGPSHEQYF. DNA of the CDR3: TGTGCCAGCAGTTTGGTGGGACCAAGCCACGAGCAGTACTTC.

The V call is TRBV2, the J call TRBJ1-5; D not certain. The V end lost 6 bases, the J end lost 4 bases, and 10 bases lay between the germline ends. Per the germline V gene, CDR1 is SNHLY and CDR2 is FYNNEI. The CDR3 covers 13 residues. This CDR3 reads CASSGDGNQPQHF. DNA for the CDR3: TGTGCCAGCAGCGGAGACGGAAATCAGCCCCAGCATTTT.

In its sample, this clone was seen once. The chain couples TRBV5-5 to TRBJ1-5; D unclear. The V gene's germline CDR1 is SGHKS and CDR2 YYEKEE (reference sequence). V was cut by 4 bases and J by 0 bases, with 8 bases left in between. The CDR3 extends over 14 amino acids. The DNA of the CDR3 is TGTGCCAGCAGCGGGTGGGTTAGCAATCAGCCCCAGCATTTT. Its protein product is CASSGWVSNQPQHF.

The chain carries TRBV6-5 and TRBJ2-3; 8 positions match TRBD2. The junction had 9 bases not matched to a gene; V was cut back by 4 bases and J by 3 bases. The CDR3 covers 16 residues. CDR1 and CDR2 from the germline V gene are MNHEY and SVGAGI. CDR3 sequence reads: CASSSPAGGLTDTQYF. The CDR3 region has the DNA TGTGCCAGCAGTTCTCCGGCGGGAGGCCTGACAGATACGCAGTATTTT.

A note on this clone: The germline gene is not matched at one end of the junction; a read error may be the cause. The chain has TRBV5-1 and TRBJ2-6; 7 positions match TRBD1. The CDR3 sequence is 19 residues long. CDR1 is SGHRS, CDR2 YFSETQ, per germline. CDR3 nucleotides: TGCGCCAGCCGCTTCCGGGACAGCCTCACATTTACTGGGGCCAACGTCCTGACTTTC. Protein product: CASRFRDSLTFTGANVLTF. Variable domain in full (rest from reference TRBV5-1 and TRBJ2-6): KAGVTQTPRYLIKTRGQQVTLSCSPISGHRSVSWYQQTPGQGLQFLFEYFSETQRNKGNFPGRFSGRQFSNSRSEMNVSTLELGDSALYLCASRFRDSLTFTGANVLTFGAGSRLTVL.

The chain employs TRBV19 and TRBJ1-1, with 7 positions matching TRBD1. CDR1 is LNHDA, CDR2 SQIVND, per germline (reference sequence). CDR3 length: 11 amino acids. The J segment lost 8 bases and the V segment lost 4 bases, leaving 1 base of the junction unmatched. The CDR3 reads CASSRGQEAFF. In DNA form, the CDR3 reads TGTGCCAGTAGTAGGGGACAGGAAGCTTTCTTT.

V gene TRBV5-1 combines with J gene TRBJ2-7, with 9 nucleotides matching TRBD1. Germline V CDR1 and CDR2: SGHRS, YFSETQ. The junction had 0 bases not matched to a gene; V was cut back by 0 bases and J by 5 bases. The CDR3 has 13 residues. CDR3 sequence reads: CASSLGDRDEQYF. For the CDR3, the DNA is TGCGCCAGCAGCTTGGGGGACAGGGACGAGCAGTACTTC.

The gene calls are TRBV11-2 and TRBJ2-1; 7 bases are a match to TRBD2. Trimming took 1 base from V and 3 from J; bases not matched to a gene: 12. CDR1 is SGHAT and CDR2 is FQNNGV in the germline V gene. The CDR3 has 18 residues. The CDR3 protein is CASSLGGLGLYNYNEQFF. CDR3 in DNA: TGTGCCAGCAGCTTAGGTGGTTTGGGACTATACAACTACAATGAGCAGTTCTTC.

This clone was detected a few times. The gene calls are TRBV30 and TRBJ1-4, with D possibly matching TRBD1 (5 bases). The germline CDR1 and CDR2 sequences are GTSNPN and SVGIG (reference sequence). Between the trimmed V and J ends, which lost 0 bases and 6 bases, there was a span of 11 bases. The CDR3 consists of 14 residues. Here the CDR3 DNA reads TGTGCCTGGAGTGTCGGGGGAGTAGATGAAAAACTGTTTTTT. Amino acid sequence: CAWSVGGVDEKLFF.

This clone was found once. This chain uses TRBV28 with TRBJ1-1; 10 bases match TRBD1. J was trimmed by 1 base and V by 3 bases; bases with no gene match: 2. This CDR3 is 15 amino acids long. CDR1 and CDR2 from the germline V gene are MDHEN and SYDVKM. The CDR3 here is CASSLGQGPNTEAFF. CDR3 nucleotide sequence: TGTGCCAGCAGTTTGGGACAGGGGCCGAACACTGAAGCTTTCTTT.

The CDR3 region has the DNA TGTGCCAGCAGCTCTACTCGGGACACGAACACTGAAGCTTTCTTT. This gives the protein CASSSTRDTNTEAFF. The chain joins TRBV27 to TRBJ1-1; a weak D match, TRBD1 (6 bases). Germline CDR1 is MNHEY and CDR2 is SMNVEV (reference sequence). The CDR3 has 15 amino acids. V was pared by 6 bases and J by 1 base, with 15 bases between.

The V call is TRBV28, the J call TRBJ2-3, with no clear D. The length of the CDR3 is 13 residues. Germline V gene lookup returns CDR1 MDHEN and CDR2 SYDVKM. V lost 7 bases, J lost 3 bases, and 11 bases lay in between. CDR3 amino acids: CASTDAPTDTQYF. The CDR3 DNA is TGTGCCAGCACCGATGCCCCTACAGATACGCAGTATTTT.

CDR3 loop: CSVAETGWQETQYF. The CDR3 DNA follows: TGCAGCGTTGCAGAGACAGGGTGGCAAGAGACCCAGTACTTC. V and J are TRBV29-1 and TRBJ2-5; 7 bases match TRBD1. This CDR3 comprises 14 residues. Germline lookup yields CDR1 SQVTM and CDR2 ANQGSEA. Trimming cost V 4 bases and J 2 bases; bases outside gene matches: 7.

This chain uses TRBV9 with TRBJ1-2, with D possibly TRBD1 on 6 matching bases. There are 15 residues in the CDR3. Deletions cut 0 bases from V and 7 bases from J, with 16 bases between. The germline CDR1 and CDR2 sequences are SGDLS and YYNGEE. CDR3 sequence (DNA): TGTGCCAGCAGCGTAGACTGGGCGGGGGCGAGTGGCTACACCTTC. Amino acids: CASSVDWAGASGYTF. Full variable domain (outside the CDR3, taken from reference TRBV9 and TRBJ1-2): DSGVTQTPKHLITATGQRVTLRCSPRSGDLSVYWYQQSLDQGLQFLIQYYNGEERAKGNILERFSAQQFPDLHSELNLSSLELGDSALYFCASSVDWAGASGYTFGSGTRLTVV.

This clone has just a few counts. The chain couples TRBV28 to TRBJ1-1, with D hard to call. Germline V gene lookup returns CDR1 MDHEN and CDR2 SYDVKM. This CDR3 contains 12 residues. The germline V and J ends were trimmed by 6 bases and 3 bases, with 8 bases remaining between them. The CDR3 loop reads CASSGLHTEAFF. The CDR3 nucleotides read TGTGCCAGCAGCGGACTGCACACTGAAGCTTTCTTT.

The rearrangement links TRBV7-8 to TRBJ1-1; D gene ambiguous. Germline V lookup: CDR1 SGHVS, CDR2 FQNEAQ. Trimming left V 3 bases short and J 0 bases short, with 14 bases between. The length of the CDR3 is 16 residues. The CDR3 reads CASSLQPRQMNTEAFF. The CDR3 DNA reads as TGTGCCAGCAGCTTGCAGCCACGACAAATGAACACTGAAGCTTTCTTT.

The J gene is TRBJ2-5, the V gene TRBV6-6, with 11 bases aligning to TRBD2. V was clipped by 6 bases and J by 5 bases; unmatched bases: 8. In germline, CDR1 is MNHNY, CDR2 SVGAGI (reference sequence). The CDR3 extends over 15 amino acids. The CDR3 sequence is CASRDSGRGRETQYF. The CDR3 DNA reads TGTGCCAGCAGGGATAGCGGGAGGGGCAGGGAGACCCAGTACTTC.

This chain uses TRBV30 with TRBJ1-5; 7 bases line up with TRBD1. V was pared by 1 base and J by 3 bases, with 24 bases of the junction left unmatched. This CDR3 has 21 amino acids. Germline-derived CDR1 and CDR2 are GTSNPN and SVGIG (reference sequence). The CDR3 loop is CAWSARIPGQATLAFNQPQHF. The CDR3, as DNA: TGTGCCTGGAGTGCCAGGATACCCGGACAGGCGACCCTCGCCTTCAATCAGCCCCAGCATTTT.

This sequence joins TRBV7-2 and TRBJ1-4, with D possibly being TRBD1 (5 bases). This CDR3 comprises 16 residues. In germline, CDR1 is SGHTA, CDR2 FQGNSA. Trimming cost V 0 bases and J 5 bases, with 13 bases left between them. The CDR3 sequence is CASSLAGGTANEKLFF. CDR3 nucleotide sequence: TGTGCCAGCAGCTTAGCGGGGGGTACGGCCAATGAAAAACTGTTTTTT. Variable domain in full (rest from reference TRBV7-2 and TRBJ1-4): GAGVSQSPSNKVTEKGKDVELRCDPISGHTALYWYRQSLGQGLEFLIYFQGNSAPDKSGLPSDRFSAERTGGSVSTLTIQRTQQEDSAVYLCASSLAGGTANEKLFFGSGTQLSVL.

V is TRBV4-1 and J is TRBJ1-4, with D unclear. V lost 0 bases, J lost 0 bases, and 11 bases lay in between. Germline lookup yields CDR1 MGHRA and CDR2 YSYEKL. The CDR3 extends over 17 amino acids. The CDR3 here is CASSQDRQYATNEKLFF. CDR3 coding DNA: TGCGCCAGCAGCCAAGATCGCCAGTATGCAACTAATGAAAAACTGTTTTTT.

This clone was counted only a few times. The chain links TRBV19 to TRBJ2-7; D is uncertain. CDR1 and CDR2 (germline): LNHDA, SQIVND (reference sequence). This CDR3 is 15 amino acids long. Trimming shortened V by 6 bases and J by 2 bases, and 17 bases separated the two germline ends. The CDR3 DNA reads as TGTGCCAGTAGACGAATATTTGACAACGCCTACGAGCAGTACTTC. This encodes CASRRIFDNAYEQYF.

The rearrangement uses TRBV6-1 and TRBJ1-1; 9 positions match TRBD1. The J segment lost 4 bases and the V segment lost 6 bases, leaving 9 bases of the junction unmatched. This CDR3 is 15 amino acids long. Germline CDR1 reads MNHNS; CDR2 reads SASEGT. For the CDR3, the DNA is TGTGCCAGCAGACCCCCGGGACAGGGAGGCACTGAAGCTTTCTTT. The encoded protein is CASRPPGQGGTEAFF.

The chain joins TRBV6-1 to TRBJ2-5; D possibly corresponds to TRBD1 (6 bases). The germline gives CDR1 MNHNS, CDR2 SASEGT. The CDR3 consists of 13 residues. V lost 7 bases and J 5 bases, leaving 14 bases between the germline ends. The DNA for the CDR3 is TGTGCCAGCACTATGACAGGCGGTGAGACCCAGTACTTC. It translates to CASTMTGGETQYF.

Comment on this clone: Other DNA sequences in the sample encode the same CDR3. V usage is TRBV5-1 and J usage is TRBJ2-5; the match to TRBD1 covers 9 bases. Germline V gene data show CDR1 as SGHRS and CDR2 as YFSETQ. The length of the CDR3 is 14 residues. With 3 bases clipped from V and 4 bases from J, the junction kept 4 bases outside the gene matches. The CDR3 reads CASSSGQGGETQYF. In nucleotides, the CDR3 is TGCGCCAGCAGCTCGGGACAGGGAGGAGAGACCCAGTACTTC.

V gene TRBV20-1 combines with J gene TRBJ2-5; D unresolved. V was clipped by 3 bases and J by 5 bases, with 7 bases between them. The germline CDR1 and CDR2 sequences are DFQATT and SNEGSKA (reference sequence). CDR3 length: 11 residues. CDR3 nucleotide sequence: TGCAGTGCTAGCGGATGGGAGACCCAGTACTTC. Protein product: CSASGWETQYF.